A single sample is the source of the 28 T cell receptor beta chains below, sequenced in a study of T cell changes during pregnancy in multiple sclerosis. Generated by immunoSEQ multiplex PCR, the TCRdb table keeps only in-frame clones and is missing some. The sample records 25,000 to 35,000 clones, 90% to 95% being singletons. This sample comprised peripheral blood, obtained in the first trimester of pregnancy. These receptors were obtained from a female donor in good health, enrolled as a control in a pregnancy study.

The chain links TRBV27 to TRBJ2-1; TRBD1 matches 8 bases. The CDR3 spans 13 residues. The V gene end was trimmed by 7 bases and the J gene end by 8 bases; junction bases not matched to a gene: 7. CDR1 and CDR2 from the germline V gene are MNHEY and SMNVEV (reference sequence). As DNA, the CDR3 is TGTGCCAGCATCGGACAGGGTCACCATGAGCAGTTCTTC. This translates into CASIGQGHHEQFF.

This clone was recorded only once. The rearrangement links TRBV6-6 to TRBJ1-3; weak D call: TRBD1 (5 bases). Germline V gives CDR1 MNHNY, CDR2 SVGAGI (reference sequence). This CDR3 region has 15 residues. The V and J ends lost 0 bases and 1 base respectively, with 7 bases between them. The CDR3 coding sequence is TGTGCCAGCAGTTACTCAGGGGTATCTGGAAACACCATATATTTT. Translation gives CASSYSGVSGNTIYF.

The rearrangement links TRBV4-1 to TRBJ2-1, with D unclear. Trimming cost V 0 bases and J 5 bases, with 8 bases left between them. Germline CDR1 and CDR2: MGHRA and YSYEKL. The CDR3 has 14 residues. The CDR3 DNA sequence: TGCGCCAGCAGCCAAGACCGTCTAAACAATGAGCAGTTCTTC. Amino acids: CASSQDRLNNEQFF.

V gene TRBV25-1 combines with J gene TRBJ1-1, with D perhaps TRBD1 (5 bases). V shed 7 bases and J shed 1 base, with 13 bases lying between them. There are 14 residues in the CDR3. Per germline, CDR1 MGHDK and CDR2 SYGVNS. CDR3 sequence: CASTRGDSNTEAFF. CDR3 DNA sequence: TGTGCCAGCACCCGGGGGGATTCGAACACTGAAGCTTTCTTT.

The CDR3 coding sequence is TGCGCCAGCAGATCAGGGATCAACGAGCAGTACTTC. Amino acids: CASRSGINEQYF. The rearrangement uses TRBV10-2 and TRBJ2-7, with a tentative D call TRBD1 (5 bases). Germline CDR1 is WSHSY and CDR2 is SAAADI. The CDR3 extends over 12 amino acids. V was clipped by 6 bases and J by 5 bases, with 11 bases between them.

The chain has TRBV18 and TRBJ2-7; TRBD2 matches at 15 bases. Germline V gene lookup returns CDR1 KGHSH and CDR2 LQKENI. With V trimmed by 2 bases and J by 6 bases, 5 bases remained unmatched. This CDR3 is 16 amino acids long. CDR3 protein: CASSPSRGLAGGEQYF. In DNA, the CDR3 is TGTGCCAGCTCACCAAGCCGGGGACTAGCGGGAGGCGAGCAGTACTTC.

The chain has TRBV19 and TRBJ2-7; 8 nucleotides match TRBD2. CDR1 is LNHDA and CDR2 is SQIVND in the germline V gene (reference sequence). CDR3 length: 13 amino acids. V gave up 7 bases and J gave up 4 bases; unmatched junction bases: 6. The CDR3 loop reads CASNRGGSYEQYF. The CDR3 bases are TGTGCCAGTAATCGGGGGGGCTCTTACGAGCAGTACTTC.

This rearrangement joins TRBV7-8 to TRBJ2-1, with 10 bases identical to TRBD2. CDR3 length: 17 amino acids. Germline lookup yields CDR1 SGHVS and CDR2 FQNEAQ. The V segment lost 5 bases and the J segment 3 bases; nucleotides outside the gene matches: 10. CDR3 nucleotides: TGTGCCAGCAGCCCCCTCACTAGGACTAGCGGCTACAATGAGCAGTTCTTC. Protein product: CASSPLTRTSGYNEQFF.

The chain recombines TRBV7-8 with TRBJ2-2; 7 bases match TRBD2. This CDR3 comprises 14 residues. V was clipped by 7 bases and J by 5 bases; unmatched bases: 7. Germline assignment: CDR1 SGHVS and CDR2 FQNEAQ. CDR3 loop: CASNAGLGTGELFF. Written as DNA, the CDR3 is TGTGCCAGCAATGCAGGACTAGGTACCGGGGAGCTGTTTTTT.

On this clone: The junction does not match germline at one end; this may be a read error. This sequence joins TRBV18 and TRBJ2-1; unclear D gene. The CDR3 is made up of 15 amino acids. The germline V gene encodes CDR1 KGHSH and CDR2 LQKENI. CDR3 nucleotides: TGTGCCAGCACACCACGACTGGCGACCTACAATGAGCAGTTCTTC. It yields the protein CASTPRLATYNEQFF.

This chain connects TRBV19 to TRBJ1-2; 8 nucleotides align to TRBD1. Germline trimming cut 5 bases from V and 4 bases from J; bases unmatched to any gene: 6. CDR3 length: 14 amino acids. Per the germline V gene, CDR1 is LNHDA and CDR2 is SQIVND (reference sequence). Here the CDR3 reads CASSASTGGYGYTF. The CDR3 DNA is TGTGCCAGTAGTGCCTCAACAGGGGGCTATGGCTACACCTTC.

V is TRBV25-1 and J is TRBJ2-3; possible D gene TRBD2, 5 bases. This CDR3 spans 15 amino acids. Germline V gives CDR1 MGHDK, CDR2 SYGVNS. Deletions cut 6 bases from V and 0 bases from J, with 13 bases between. The CDR3 sequence: CASSRDWTSTDTQYF. CDR3 in DNA: TGTGCCAGCAGCAGAGACTGGACTAGCACAGATACGCAGTATTTT.

The chain uses TRBV10-3 and TRBJ1-1; D call uncertain. Trimming took 4 bases from V and 4 from J, leaving 13 bases between them. The CDR3 runs 14 residues. From germline, CDR1 is ENHRY and CDR2 SYGVKD. CDR3 sequence reads: CAISAREGSTEAFF. The CDR3 nucleotides read TGTGCCATCAGTGCTCGAGAGGGAAGCACTGAAGCTTTCTTT.

The chain couples TRBV5-1 to TRBJ2-1; tentatively, D is TRBD2 (7 bases). Trimming cost V 7 bases and J 9 bases, with 20 bases left between them. The CDR3 has 14 amino acids. The germline CDR1 and CDR2 sequences are SGHRS and YFSETQ. DNA for the CDR3: TGCGCCAGCGCCGAAGGGGGGGCATCGGGTGAGCAGTTCTTC. Encoded protein: CASAEGGASGEQFF.

This chain links TRBV13 with TRBJ2-1; 9 nucleotides match TRBD1. Germline V gene data show CDR1 as PRHDT and CDR2 as FYEKMQ (reference sequence). Losses at the gene ends were 3 bases for V and 6 bases for J; bases not matched to a gene: 6. This CDR3 contains 15 residues. CDR3 nucleotide sequence: TGTGCCAGCAGCTTCGGGGACAGGGTCCCCAATGAGCAGTTCTTC. It encodes CASSFGDRVPNEQFF.

The V call is TRBV15, the J call TRBJ1-2; D not certain. Deletions cut 0 bases from V and 2 bases from J, with 13 bases between. Looked up from germline, CDR1 is LNHNV and CDR2 is YYDKDF (reference sequence). The CDR3 runs to 16 residues. CDR3 in DNA: TGTGCCACCAGCAGAGATGAGGGTAACGTGAACTATGGCTACACCTTC. Amino acid sequence: CATSRDEGNVNYGYTF.

V usage is TRBV5-8 and J usage is TRBJ2-2; a possible D gene is TRBD1 (5 bases). Trimming took off 0 bases at V and 5 bases at J, with 8 bases between the two ends. The germline V gene has CDR1 SGHTS and CDR2 YDEGEE. The CDR3 sequence is 14 residues long. CDR3 loop: CASSLGQSTGELFF. In DNA, the CDR3 is TGTGCCAGCAGCTTGGGACAGTCAACCGGGGAGCTGTTTTTT.

This sequence joins TRBV6-5 and TRBJ1-2, with TRBD1 matching over 8 bases. This CDR3 region has 14 residues. Germline assignment: CDR1 MNHEY and CDR2 SVGAGI. After removal of 6 bases from V and 8 bases from J, the junction contained 11 bases not matched to a gene. CDR3 sequence reads: CASRPSGDRQGYTF. CDR3 DNA sequence: TGTGCCAGCAGACCTTCGGGGGACAGGCAAGGCTACACCTTC.

The rearrangement links TRBV6-1 to TRBJ1-5; the D is unclear. The CDR3 covers 13 residues. Trimming cost V 6 bases and J 7 bases, with 13 bases left between them. The germline gives CDR1 MNHNS, CDR2 SASEGT. The CDR3 sequence is CASRKRGEQPQHF. CDR3 DNA: TGTGCCAGCAGAAAGAGAGGAGAACAGCCCCAGCATTTT.

J is TRBJ1-6 and V is TRBV9; a possible D gene is TRBD1 (5 bases). This CDR3 has 15 amino acids. Germline CDR1 reads SGDLS; CDR2 reads YYNGEE. With 2 bases removed from V and 13 bases from J, the gap between germline ends came to 19 bases. CDR3 region: CASSVAGRQVHPLHF. The CDR3 DNA sequence: TGTGCCAGCAGCGTTGCAGGGAGGCAGGTTCACCCCCTCCACTTT.

CDR3 sequence: CASRLDDRSGGEQYF. CDR3 coding DNA: TGCGCCAGTCGACTCGACGACAGGTCGGGGGGGGAGCAGTACTTC. The rearrangement uses TRBV5-1 and TRBJ2-7; 8 bases align to TRBD2. Looked up from germline, CDR1 is SGHRS and CDR2 is YFSETQ. The CDR3 runs 15 residues. Trimming at V came to 8 bases and at J to 7 bases, leaving 17 bases not matched to a gene.

V and J are TRBV14 and TRBJ2-1; 9 nucleotides agree with TRBD2. The V gene end was trimmed by 4 bases and the J gene end by 2 bases; junction bases not matched to a gene: 6. The CDR3 covers 16 residues. The germline CDR1 and CDR2 sequences are SGHDN and FVKESK. CDR3 bases: TGTGCCAGCAGCCCCCGACTAGCGGCAACCTACAATGAGCAGTTCTTC. Amino acid sequence: CASSPRLAATYNEQFF. Based on the CDR3 plus reference TRBV14 and TRBJ2-1, the full variable domain is EAGVTQFPSHSVIEKGQTVTLRCDPISGHDNLYWYRRVMGKEIKFLLHFVKESKQDESGMPNNRFLAERTGGTYSTLKVQPAELEDSGVYFCASSPRLAATYNEQFFGPGTRLTVL.

This chain joins TRBV28 and TRBJ1-6; perhaps TRBD1 as D (6 bases). There are 14 residues in the CDR3. CDR1 is MDHEN, CDR2 SYDVKM, per germline. Trimming left V 4 bases short and J 7 bases short, with 11 bases between. The CDR3 DNA reads TGTGCCAGCAGTTCTACAGGGTTGAATTCACCCCTCCACTTT. It encodes CASSSTGLNSPLHF.

A single count supports this clone. At one of its ends the junction is not consistent with the germline gene, which may arise from a read error. Here the CDR3 reads CASGLGTGIRDGYTF. DNA for the CDR3: TGTGCTAGTGGCTTGGGAACCGGGATAAGGGATGGCTACACCTTC. The V call is TRBV12-5, the J call TRBJ1-2; D is undetermined. Per the germline V gene, CDR1 is LGHNT and CDR2 is FRNRAP. The CDR3 covers 15 residues.

This sequence joins TRBV11-3 and TRBJ2-1, with TRBD1 identical over 7 bases. Per the germline V gene, CDR1 is SGHNT and CDR2 is YENEEA. The V and J ends lost 5 bases and 9 bases, in that order; junction bases with no gene match: 10. CDR3 length equals 14 residues. This chain's CDR3 is CASSHEGARIEQFF. The CDR3 nucleotides read TGTGCCAGCAGCCATGAGGGGGCGCGTATTGAGCAGTTCTTC.

The chain links TRBV5-1 to TRBJ1-1; possible D gene TRBD1, 6 bases. The germline V gene has CDR1 SGHRS and CDR2 YFSETQ. Trimming removed 4 bases from V and 4 bases from J, with 17 bases in between. The CDR3 loop spans 15 amino acids. The CDR3 sequence is CASSTWGGGSTEAFF. DNA of the CDR3: TGCGCCAGCAGCACCTGGGGGGGCGGAAGCACTGAAGCTTTCTTT. The entire variable domain, with the rest obtained from reference TRBV5-1 and TRBJ1-1, is as follows: KAGVTQTPRYLIKTRGQQVTLSCSPISGHRSVSWYQQTPGQGLQFLFEYFSETQRNKGNFPGRFSGRQFSNSRSEMNVSTLELGDSALYLCASSTWGGGSTEAFFGQGTRLTVV.

This rearrangement joins TRBV4-1 to TRBJ2-7; 7 bases fit TRBD1. The ends lost 0 bases at V and 1 base at J; junction bases unmatched: 9. The length of the CDR3 is 17 residues. Germline CDR1 and CDR2: MGHRA and YSYEKL. The CDR3 loop reads CASSQELGGAVSYEQYF. The DNA of the CDR3 is TGCGCCAGCAGCCAAGAGTTAGGGGGCGCAGTATCCTACGAGCAGTACTTC.

The J gene is TRBJ2-5, the V gene TRBV18; D gene ambiguous. V gave up 2 bases and J gave up 2 bases, with 9 bases separating them. From germline, CDR1 is KGHSH and CDR2 LQKENI. CDR3 length equals 14 residues. The CDR3 here is CASSPMAEQETQYF. For the CDR3, the DNA is TGTGCCAGCTCACCAATGGCAGAACAAGAGACCCAGTACTTC.